The next 28 T cell receptor beta chains were all read from a single sample in a study of tumor-infiltrating lymphocytes in primary liver carcinoma. From unsorted bulk tissue weighing about 20-33 mg, DNA and RNA were co-extracted. The template, about 550 ng total RNA, yielded TCR beta cDNA made with a constant-region primer. Sequencing libraries for TCR beta derived from three nested multiplex PCR rounds that used slightly modified ARM-PCR. The opening two PCR rounds, about 11 cycles each, paired TRBV1-TRBV30 forward primers with a C-beta reverse primer. TCRdb re-called the multiplex PCR reads with MiXCR, one entry per CDR3 protein. Of more than 85,000 distinct CDR3 sequences in the sample, roughly 80% were seen once. Input material: liver tumor tissue from sampling region 3. Indicated subset: tumor region T3, left-lateral pole. Receptor source: a man between 35 and 55 years old with primary liver carcinoma and hepatitis B virus infection.

Concerning this clonotype itself: The conserved phenylalanine or tryptophan normally closing the CDR3 is absent here, so this likely arose from a read error. The rearrangement uses TRBV6-1 and TRBJ2-1, with D tentatively TRBD1 (5 bases). Germline loops: CDR1 MNHNS, CDR2 SASEGT. With 8 bases removed from V and 7 bases from J, the gap between germline ends came to 24 bases. The CDR3 length is 16 residues. Here the CDR3 reads CASGRKGSRDWNEQFY. The DNA of the CDR3 is TGTGCCAGCGGTCGAAAGGGAAGCAGGGATTGGAATGAGCAGTTCTAC.

Notes on this clonotype: At one end, the junction sequence differs from germline, possibly due to a read error. The gene calls are TRBV11-1 and TRBJ2-1; a weak D match, TRBD1 (5 bases). CDR3 size: 15 residues. The germline CDR1 and CDR2 sequences are SGHAT and FQDESV (reference sequence). CDR3 sequence reads: CASSFQGPLDNGQFF. For the CDR3, the DNA is TGCGCCAGCAGCTTCCAAGGACCGCTGGACAATGGGCAGTTCTTC. Based on the CDR3 plus reference TRBV11-1 and TRBJ2-1, the full variable domain is EAEVAQSPRYKITEKSQAVAFWCDPISGHATLYWYRQILGQGPELLVQFQDESVVDDSQLPKDRFSAERLKGVDSTLKIQPAELGDSAMYLCASSFQGPLDNGQFFGPGTRLTVL.

This clonotype was detected only a few times. The junction departs from the called germline gene at one end, perhaps through a read error. The chain employs TRBV4-2 and TRBJ1-2; 9 positions agree with TRBD1. Looked up from germline, CDR1 is LGHNA and CDR2 is YNFKEQ. This CDR3 has 14 amino acids. CDR3 sequence (DNA): TGTGCCAGTAGCCAGTCACGGACAGGGGCTGGCTACATCTTC. Amino acid sequence: CASSQSRTGAGYIF.

With regard to this clonotype: Relative to the germline gene, one junction end is altered; a read error may explain this. The V call is TRBV28, the J call TRBJ1-1, with TRBD1 as a possible D gene (6 bases). Germline CDR1 reads MDHEN; CDR2 reads SYDVKM. The CDR3 sequence is 15 residues long. Here the CDR3 DNA reads TGTGCCAGCGCCCCCCCACAGGGTATGAATACTGAAGATTTCTTT. Protein product: CASAPPQGMNTEDFF.

In its sample, this clonotype was seen a few times. The V and J genes are TRBV2 and TRBJ2-7; D call uncertain. CDR1 SNHLY and CDR2 FYNNEI come from the germline V gene. Deletions cut 5 bases from V and 7 bases from J, with 9 bases between. The CDR3 runs to 11 residues. This chain's CDR3 is CASSYPLEQYF. The CDR3 DNA follows: TGTGCCAGCAGTTATCCACTTGAGCAGTACTTC.

Of note for this clonotype: The junction differs from germline at one of its ends, possibly a read error. The chain is built from TRBV6-5 and TRBJ1-4; D is unclear. Germline V gene lookup returns CDR1 MNHEY and CDR2 SVGAGI. The CDR3 contains 15 residues. The CDR3 reads CASSCGDGGYEKLYF. The CDR3 region has the DNA TGTGCCAGCAGTTGCGGTGACGGAGGCTATGAAAAACTGTATTTT.

A note on this clonotype: Germline is not matched at one junction end, which may reflect a read error. The DNA of the CDR3 is TGTGCCAGCAGCATCTTGGGCAGGGGTGATCAGACCCAGCATTTT. Translated: CASSILGRGDQTQHF. The chain couples TRBV5-6 to TRBJ1-5; TRBD1 is a possible D gene (6 bases). CDR1 SGHDT and CDR2 YYEEEE come from the germline V gene. This CDR3 is 15 amino acids long.

The chain couples TRBV4-3 to TRBJ2-2; D is ambiguous. Trimming shortened V by 1 base and J by 5 bases, and 14 bases separated the two germline ends. The CDR3 spans 16 residues. The germline CDR1 and CDR2 sequences are LGHNA and YSLEER. The CDR3: CASSQGPAGVTGELFF. The DNA of the CDR3 is TGCGCCAGCAGCCAAGGTCCCGCCGGAGTGACCGGGGAGCTGTTTTTT.

On this clonotype itself: One junction end disagrees with the germline gene, perhaps due to a read error. The genes are TRBV29-1 and TRBJ2-6; TRBD2 matches 12 bases. Germline lookup yields CDR1 SQVTM and CDR2 ANQGSEA. The CDR3 length is 18 residues. The CDR3 bases are TGCAGCGCTGGAGGGACTAGCGGGCGCCTCTCTGGTGCCAACGTCCTGACTTTC. This codes for CSAGGTSGRLSGANVLTF.

This clonotype was recorded only once. At one boundary the junction diverges from the germline segment, which might be a read error. The J gene is TRBJ2-5, the V gene TRBV12-3 or TRBV12-4; 9 bases line up with TRBD1. This CDR3 comprises 15 residues. The CDR3 region is CTSGTWTGVEETQYF. The CDR3 DNA reads TGTACCAGCGGCACCTGGACAGGGGTCGAAGAGACCCAGTACTTC.

A remark on this clonotype: Likely a read error: the CDR3 ends without its conserved phenylalanine or tryptophan. The CDR3, as DNA: TGTGCCAGCAGTCGAAGGGGAAGCGGGGATTGGAGTGAGCAGTTCCTC. Amino acids: CASSRRGSGDWSEQFL. This chain connects TRBV6-1 to TRBJ2-1; 7 nucleotides agree with TRBD2. The germline CDR1 and CDR2 sequences are MNHNS and SASEGT. The CDR3 extends over 16 amino acids. Trimming cost V 5 bases and J 9 bases; bases outside gene matches: 16.

A word on this clonotype: Mismatch with germline at one junction end may stem from a read error. This rearrangement joins TRBV6-1 to TRBJ1-2, with a tentative D call TRBD1 (5 bases). The CDR3 consists of 12 residues. Germline values: CDR1 MNHNS, CDR2 SASEGT. This chain's CDR3 is CASSKDNCGYTF. The CDR3 DNA is TGTGCCAGCTCCAAGGACAACTGTGGCTACACCTTC.

Concerning this clonotype itself: A junction end diverges from the germline sequence, so it may reflect a read error. This chain uses TRBV6-5 with TRBJ2-7, with D uncertain. The CDR3 runs to 14 residues. Germline V gene lookup returns CDR1 MNHEY and CDR2 SVGAGI. The DNA of the CDR3 is TGTGCCAGCAGTTACGAATCTAGATCCTACGAGCAGTGCTTC. It encodes CASSYESRSYEQCF.

A remark on this clonotype: Its ends do not fully match the called genes, so a read error is possible. The gene calls are TRBV29-1 and TRBJ1-1, with D hard to call. Germline V gives CDR1 SQVTM, CDR2 ANQGSEA. The CDR3 consists of 14 residues. CDR3 bases: TGCAGCGTTGAAGATGGGAGAACTAACACCGAAGCTTTCTTT. Translation: CSVEDGRTNTEAFF. Supplemented by reference TRBV29-1 and TRBJ1-1, the full variable domain reads SAVISQKPSRDICQRGTSLTIQCQVDSQVTMMFWYRQQPGQSLTLIATANQGSEATYESGFVIDKFPISRPNLTFSTLTVSNMSPEDSSIYLCSVEDGRTNTEAFFGQGTRLTVV.

In regard to this clonotype: It may be a read error: a sequence one base away is much more abundant. The chain employs TRBV21-1 and TRBJ2-5. TRBV21-1 is a known pseudogene. The CDR3 contains 10 residues. This CDR3 reads CASSKETQHF. DNA of the CDR3: TGTGCCAGCAGCAAAGAGACCCAGCACTTC.

To note about this clonotype: Given the absence of the conserved phenylalanine or tryptophan at the CDR3 end, a read error is likely. The chain links TRBV30 to TRBJ2-7; 8 positions match TRBD1. The CDR3 is 12 amino acids. Germline CDR1 is GTSNPN and CDR2 is SVGIG (reference sequence). As DNA, the CDR3 is TGTCCCTGGAGTGTAGGACAGGGCGAGCAGTACTTA. This encodes CPWSVGQGEQYL.

To note about this clonotype: Relative to the germline gene, one junction end is altered; a read error may explain this. The V call is TRBV11-1, the J call TRBJ2-3, with TRBD2 as a possible D gene (5 bases). CDR3 length equals 19 residues. Germline assignment: CDR1 SGHAT and CDR2 FQDESV (reference sequence). The CDR3 loop is CASSSEGSSLGARTDTQYF. The CDR3 DNA sequence: TGTGCCAGCAGCTCTGAGGGAAGCTCTCTTGGAGCCCGCACAGATACGCAGTACTTT.

Details on this clonotype: Because the CDR3 is missing its conserved closing phenylalanine or tryptophan, this is likely a read error. This chain connects TRBV11-1 to TRBJ2-7, with a tentative D call TRBD2 (5 bases). The CDR3 has 17 residues. Germline CDR1 and CDR2: SGHAT and FQDESV (reference sequence). CDR3 loop: CASSLGPAGDSSYEQYL. For the CDR3, the DNA is TGTGCCAGCAGCTTAGGGCCGGCGGGTGATAGCTCCTACGAACAGTACTTA.

Note on this clonotype: One end of the junction fails to match germline, which may point to a read error. The genes are TRBV6-5 and TRBJ2-1, with 8 bases that match TRBD2. The CDR3 extends over 14 amino acids. Germline loops: CDR1 MNHEY, CDR2 SVGAGI. CDR3 amino acids: CASSQVGGVVEQSF. The DNA of the CDR3 is TGTGCCAGCAGTCAAGTCGGGGGGGTAGTCGAGCAGTCCTTC.

A remark on this clonotype: The germline gene is not matched at one end of the junction; a read error may be the cause. DNA of the CDR3: TGCTCCAGCAGCCAAGATCTTTACTTGCAAGAGACACAGTACTTC. The encoded protein is CSSSQDLYLQETQYF. The gene calls are TRBV4-1 and TRBJ2-5; D is unresolved. This CDR3 comprises 15 residues. CDR1 is MGHRA and CDR2 is YSYEKL in the germline V gene.

Worth noting for this clonotype: This may be a read error, as it is one base from a much larger clone. The chain employs TRBV19 and TRBJ1-5; D is unclear. Germline V gene lookup returns CDR1 LNHDA and CDR2 SQIVND (reference sequence). This CDR3 has 15 residues. V was pared by 1 base and J by 0 bases, with 7 bases between. The CDR3 bases are TGTGCCAGTAGTATAGGGACCGTTAGCAATCAGCCCCAGCATTTT. Encoded protein: CASSIGTVSNQPQHF.

In this sample, this clonotype turned up many times. This chain connects TRBV6-2 or TRBV6-3 to TRBJ2-7; possibly TRBD2 for D (5 bases). The germline CDR1 and CDR2 sequences are MNHEY and SVGEGT. V lost 0 bases, J lost 2 bases, and 11 bases lay in between. There are 15 residues in the CDR3. The CDR3 nucleotides read TGTGCCAGCAGTTACTCAGATGGACTCCCCTACGAGCAGTACTTC. Protein: CASSYSDGLPYEQYF.

For this clonotype: The junction departs from germline at one end; a sequencing error may be responsible. This chain links TRBV29-1 with TRBJ1-1; D is unresolved. The CDR3 extends over 12 amino acids. Germline-derived CDR1 and CDR2 are SQVTM and ANQGSEA. CDR3 DNA: TGCAGCTGTACAACCCCGAACACTGATGCTTCCTTT. It specifies CSCTTPNTDASF.

This clonotype was seen repeatedly, ten times or more. This chain links TRBV12-3 or TRBV12-4 with TRBJ2-5; 11 nucleotides agree with TRBD2. The CDR3 is 16 residues long. Germline trimming cut 6 bases from V and 1 base from J; bases unmatched to any gene: 7. The CDR3 is CASRRGTSGIQETQYF. DNA for the CDR3: TGTGCCAGCAGACGAGGGACTAGCGGAATCCAAGAGACCCAGTACTTC.

Of note for this clonotype: A much larger clone differs from this one at a single base, so this may be a read error. The CDR3 protein is CASSYAQRAFIGEQFF. The CDR3 nucleotides read TGTGCCAGCAGCTATGCGCAAAGGGCCTTTATCGGGGAGCAGTTTTTT. The chain is built from TRBV7-9 and TRBJ2-2; D may be TRBD2 (5 bases). This CDR3 is built from 16 residues. CDR1 is SEHNR, CDR2 FQNEAQ, per germline (reference sequence).

Regarding this clonotype: The junction differs from germline at one of its ends, possibly a read error. V gene TRBV11-1 combines with J gene TRBJ1-2; D is undetermined. The CDR3 has 13 residues. Germline CDR1 is SGHAT and CDR2 is FQDESV (reference sequence). The CDR3 is CPSSLVHYYGYTF. CDR3 in DNA: TGTCCCAGCAGCCTGGTCCATTACTATGGCTACACCTTC.

The J gene is TRBJ2-3, the V gene TRBV5-4; 8 bases are shared with TRBD2. The V gene end was trimmed by 0 bases and the J gene end by 4 bases; junction bases not matched to a gene: 7. Per germline, CDR1 SGHNT and CDR2 YYREEE (reference sequence). The CDR3 contains 16 residues. The CDR3 DNA follows: TGTGCCAGCAGCTTGGGAATAGCGGGAATGTCAGATACGCAGTATTTT. This codes for CASSLGIAGMSDTQYF.

With respect to this clonotype: The CDR3 does not end in the conserved phenylalanine or tryptophan, so this is likely a read error. The limits of the CDR3 on the DNA are not certain, so only TCRdb's listed CDR3 is given. This rearrangement joins TRBV30 to TRBJ1-6. Germline CDR1 reads GTSNPN; CDR2 reads SVGIG (reference sequence). Both ends counted, the CDR3 spans 14 residues. CDR3 in amino acids: CAWRGQSNNSPLYS.